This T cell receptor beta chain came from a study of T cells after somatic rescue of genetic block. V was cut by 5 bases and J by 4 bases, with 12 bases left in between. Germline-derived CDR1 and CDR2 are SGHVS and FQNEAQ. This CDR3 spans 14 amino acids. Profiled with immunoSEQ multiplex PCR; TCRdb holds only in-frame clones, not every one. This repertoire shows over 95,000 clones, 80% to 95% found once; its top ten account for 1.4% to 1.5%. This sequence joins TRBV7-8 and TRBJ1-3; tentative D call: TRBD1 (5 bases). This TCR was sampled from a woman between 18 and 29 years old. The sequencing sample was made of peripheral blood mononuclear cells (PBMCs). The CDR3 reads CASSPRQSGNTIYF. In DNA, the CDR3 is TGTGCCAGCAGCCCAAGACAGAGCGGAAACACCATATATTTT. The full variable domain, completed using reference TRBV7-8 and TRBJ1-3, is GAGVSQSPRYKVAKRGQDVALRCDPISGHVSLFWYQQALGQGPEFLTYFQNEAQLDKSGLPSDRFFAERPEGSVSTLKIQRTQQEDSAVYLCASSPRQSGNTIYFGEGSWLTVV.